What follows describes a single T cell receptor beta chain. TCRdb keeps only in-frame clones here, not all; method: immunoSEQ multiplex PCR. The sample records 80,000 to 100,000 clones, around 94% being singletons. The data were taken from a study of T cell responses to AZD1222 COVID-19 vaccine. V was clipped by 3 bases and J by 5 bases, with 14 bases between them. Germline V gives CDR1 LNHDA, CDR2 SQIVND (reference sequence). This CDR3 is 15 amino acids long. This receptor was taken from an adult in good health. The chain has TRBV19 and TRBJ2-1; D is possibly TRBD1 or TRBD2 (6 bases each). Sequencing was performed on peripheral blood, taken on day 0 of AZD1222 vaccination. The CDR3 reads CASSIGQGRHNEQFF. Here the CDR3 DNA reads TGTGCCAGTAGTATTGGGCAGGGGAGGCACAATGAGCAGTTCTTC.